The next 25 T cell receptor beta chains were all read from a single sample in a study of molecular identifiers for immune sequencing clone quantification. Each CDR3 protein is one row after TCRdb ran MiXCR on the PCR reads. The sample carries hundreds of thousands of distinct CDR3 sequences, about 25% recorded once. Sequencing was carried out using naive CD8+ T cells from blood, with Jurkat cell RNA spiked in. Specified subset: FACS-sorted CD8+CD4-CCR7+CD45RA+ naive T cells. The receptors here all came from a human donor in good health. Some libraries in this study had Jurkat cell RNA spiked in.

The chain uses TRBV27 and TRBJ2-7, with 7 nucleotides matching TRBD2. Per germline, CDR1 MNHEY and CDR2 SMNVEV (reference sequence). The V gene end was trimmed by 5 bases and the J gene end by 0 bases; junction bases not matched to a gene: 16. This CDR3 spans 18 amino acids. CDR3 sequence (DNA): TGTGCCAGCAGTCCGGGGGTTTTAGCGGGCTTCGGCTCCTACGAGCAGTACTTC. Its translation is CASSPGVLAGFGSYEQYF.

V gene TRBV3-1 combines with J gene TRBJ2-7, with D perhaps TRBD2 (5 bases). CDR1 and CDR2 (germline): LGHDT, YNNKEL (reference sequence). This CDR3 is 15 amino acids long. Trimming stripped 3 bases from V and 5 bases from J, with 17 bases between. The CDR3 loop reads CASSQNSVGWNEQYF. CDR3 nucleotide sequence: TGTGCCAGCAGCCAGAATAGCGTGGGATGGAACGAGCAGTACTTC.

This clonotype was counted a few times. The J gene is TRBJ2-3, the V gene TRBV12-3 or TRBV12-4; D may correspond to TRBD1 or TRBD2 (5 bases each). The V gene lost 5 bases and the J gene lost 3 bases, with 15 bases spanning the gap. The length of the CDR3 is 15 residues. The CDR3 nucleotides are TGTGCCAGCAGTGAACCGGGGACGAAGACAGATACGCAGTATTTT. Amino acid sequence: CASSEPGTKTDTQYF.

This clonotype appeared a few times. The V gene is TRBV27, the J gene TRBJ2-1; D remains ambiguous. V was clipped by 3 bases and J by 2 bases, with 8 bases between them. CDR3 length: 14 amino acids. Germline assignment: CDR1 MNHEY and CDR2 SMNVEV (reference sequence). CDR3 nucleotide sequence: TGTGCCAGCAGTTTCGATTCTCCCTACAATGAGCAGTTCTTC. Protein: CASSFDSPYNEQFF.

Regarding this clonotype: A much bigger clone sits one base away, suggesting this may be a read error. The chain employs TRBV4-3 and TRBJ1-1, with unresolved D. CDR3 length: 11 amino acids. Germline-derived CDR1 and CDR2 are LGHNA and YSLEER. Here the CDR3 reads CTTTAGSEAFF. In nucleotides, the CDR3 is TGCACCACCACCGCTGGAAGTGAAGCTTTCTTT.

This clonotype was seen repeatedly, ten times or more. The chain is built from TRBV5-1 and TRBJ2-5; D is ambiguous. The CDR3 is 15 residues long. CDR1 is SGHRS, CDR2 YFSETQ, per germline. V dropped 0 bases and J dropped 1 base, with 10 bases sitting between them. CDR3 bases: TGCGCCAGCAGCTTGGAGGAGCTCCTCCAAGAGACCCAGTACTTC. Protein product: CASSLEELLQETQYF.

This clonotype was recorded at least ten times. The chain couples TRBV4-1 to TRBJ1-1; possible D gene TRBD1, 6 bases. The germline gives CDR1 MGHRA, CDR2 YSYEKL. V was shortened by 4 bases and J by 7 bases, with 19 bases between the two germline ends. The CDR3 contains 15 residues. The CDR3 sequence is CASSLPQGRVGEAFF. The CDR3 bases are TGCGCCAGCAGCCTTCCACAGGGAAGGGTCGGTGAAGCTTTCTTT.

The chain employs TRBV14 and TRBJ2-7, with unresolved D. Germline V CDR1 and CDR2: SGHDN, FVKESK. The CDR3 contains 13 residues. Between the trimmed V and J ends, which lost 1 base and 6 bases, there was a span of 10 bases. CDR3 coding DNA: TGTGCCAGCAGCCAAGTGGCTCACTTCGAGCAGTACTTC. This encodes CASSQVAHFEQYF.

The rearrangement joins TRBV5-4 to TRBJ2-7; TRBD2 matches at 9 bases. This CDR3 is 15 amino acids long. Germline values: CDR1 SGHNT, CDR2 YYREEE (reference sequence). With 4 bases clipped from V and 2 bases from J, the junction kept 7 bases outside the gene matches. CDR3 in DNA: TGTGCCAGCAGCCTTGTAGCGGGGGCCGCCTACGAGCAGTACTTC. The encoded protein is CASSLVAGAAYEQYF.

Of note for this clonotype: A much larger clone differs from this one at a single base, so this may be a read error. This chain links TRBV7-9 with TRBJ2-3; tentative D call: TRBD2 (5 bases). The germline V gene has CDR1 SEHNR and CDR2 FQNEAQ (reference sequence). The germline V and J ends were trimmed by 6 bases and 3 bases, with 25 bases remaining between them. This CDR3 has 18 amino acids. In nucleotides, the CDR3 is TGTGCCAGCAGACTCCAGGACGGGGTAGCCGATTTGACAGATACGCAGTATTTT. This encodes CASRLQDGVADLTDTQYF.

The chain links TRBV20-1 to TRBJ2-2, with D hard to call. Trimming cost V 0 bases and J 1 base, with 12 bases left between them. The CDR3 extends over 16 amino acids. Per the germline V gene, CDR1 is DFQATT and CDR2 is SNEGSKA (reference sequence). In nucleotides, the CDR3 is TGCAGTGCTAGAGATCTACGAAGGCAGAACACCGGGGAGCTGTTTTTT. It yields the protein CSARDLRRQNTGELFF.

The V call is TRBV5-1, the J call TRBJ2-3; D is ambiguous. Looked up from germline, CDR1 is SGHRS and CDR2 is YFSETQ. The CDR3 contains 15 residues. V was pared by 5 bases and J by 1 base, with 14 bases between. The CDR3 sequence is CASRVGEPGTDTQYF. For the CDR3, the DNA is TGCGCCAGCAGGGTAGGAGAGCCTGGCACAGATACGCAGTATTTT. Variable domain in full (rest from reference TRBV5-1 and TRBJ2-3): KAGVTQTPRYLIKTRGQQVTLSCSPISGHRSVSWYQQTPGQGLQFLFEYFSETQRNKGNFPGRFSGRQFSNSRSEMNVSTLELGDSALYLCASRVGEPGTDTQYFGPGTRLTVL.

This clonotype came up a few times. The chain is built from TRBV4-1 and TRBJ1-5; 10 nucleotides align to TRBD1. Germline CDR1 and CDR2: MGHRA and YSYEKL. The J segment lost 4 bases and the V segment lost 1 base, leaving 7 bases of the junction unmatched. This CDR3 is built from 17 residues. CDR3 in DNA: TGCGCCAGCAGCCAAGTTAAATCGGGACAGGGGAATCAGCCCCAGCATTTT. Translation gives CASSQVKSGQGNQPQHF.

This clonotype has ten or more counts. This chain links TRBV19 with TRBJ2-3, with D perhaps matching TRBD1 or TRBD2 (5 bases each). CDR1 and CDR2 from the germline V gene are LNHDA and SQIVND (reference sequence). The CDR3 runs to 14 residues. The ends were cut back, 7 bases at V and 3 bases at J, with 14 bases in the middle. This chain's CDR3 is CASTWGSRTDTQYF. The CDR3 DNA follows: TGTGCCAGTACTTGGGGGTCGAGGACAGATACGCAGTATTTT.

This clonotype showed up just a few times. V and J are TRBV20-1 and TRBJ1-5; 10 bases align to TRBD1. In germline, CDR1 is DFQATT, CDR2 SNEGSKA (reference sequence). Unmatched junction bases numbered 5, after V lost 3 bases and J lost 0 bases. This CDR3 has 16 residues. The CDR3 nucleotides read TGCAGTGCTAGGGGGACAGGGGAGTATAGCAATCAGCCCCAGCATTTT. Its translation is CSARGTGEYSNQPQHF.

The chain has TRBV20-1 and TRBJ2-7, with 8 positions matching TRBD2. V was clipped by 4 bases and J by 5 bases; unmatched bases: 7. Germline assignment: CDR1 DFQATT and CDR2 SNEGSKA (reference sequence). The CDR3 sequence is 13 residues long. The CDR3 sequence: CSAMGLVTDEQYF. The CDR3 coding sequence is TGCAGTGCTATGGGACTAGTTACGGACGAGCAGTACTTC.

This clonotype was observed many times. The CDR3 bases are TGCGCCAGCAGCTTTAACAGGGGGGTTGAAGCTTTCTTT. Its translation is CASSFNRGVEAFF. The chain is built from TRBV5-1 and TRBJ1-1, with 8 bases matching TRBD1. The CDR3 totals 13 residues. Germline lookup yields CDR1 SGHRS and CDR2 YFSETQ. V lost 2 bases, J lost 7 bases, and 4 bases stayed unmatched.

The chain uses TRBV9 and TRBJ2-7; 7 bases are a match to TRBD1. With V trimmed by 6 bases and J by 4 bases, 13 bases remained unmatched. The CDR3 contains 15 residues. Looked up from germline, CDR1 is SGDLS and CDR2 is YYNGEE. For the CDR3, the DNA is TGTGCCAGCACCTCACACAGGGGCATAGGGTACGAGCAGTACTTC. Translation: CASTSHRGIGYEQYF.

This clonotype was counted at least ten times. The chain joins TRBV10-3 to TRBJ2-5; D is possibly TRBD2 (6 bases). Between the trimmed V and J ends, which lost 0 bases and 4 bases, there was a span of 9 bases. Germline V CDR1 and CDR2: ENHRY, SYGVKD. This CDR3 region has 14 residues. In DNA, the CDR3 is TGTGCCATCAGTGAGTCGGAGGGACTAGAGACCCAGTACTTC. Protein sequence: CAISESEGLETQYF.

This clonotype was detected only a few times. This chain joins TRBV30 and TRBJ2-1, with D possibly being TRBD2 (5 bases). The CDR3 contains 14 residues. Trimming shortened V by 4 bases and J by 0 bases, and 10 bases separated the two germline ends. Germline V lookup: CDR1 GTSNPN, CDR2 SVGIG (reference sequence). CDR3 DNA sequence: TGTGCCTGGACCTACACTAGCTCCTACAATGAGCAGTTCTTC. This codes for CAWTYTSSYNEQFF.

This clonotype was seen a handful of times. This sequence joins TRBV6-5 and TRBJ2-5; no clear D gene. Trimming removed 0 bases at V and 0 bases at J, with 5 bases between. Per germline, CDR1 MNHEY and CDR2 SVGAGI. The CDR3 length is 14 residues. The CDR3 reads CASSYSLDQETQYF. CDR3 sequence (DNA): TGTGCCAGCAGTTACTCCCTAGACCAAGAGACCCAGTACTTC.

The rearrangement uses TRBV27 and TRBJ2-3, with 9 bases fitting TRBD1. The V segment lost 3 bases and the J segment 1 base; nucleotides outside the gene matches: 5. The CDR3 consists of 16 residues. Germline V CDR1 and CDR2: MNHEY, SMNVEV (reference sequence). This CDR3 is CASSFLRDRGTDTQYF. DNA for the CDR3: TGTGCCAGCAGTTTCCTACGGGACAGGGGCACAGATACGCAGTATTTT.

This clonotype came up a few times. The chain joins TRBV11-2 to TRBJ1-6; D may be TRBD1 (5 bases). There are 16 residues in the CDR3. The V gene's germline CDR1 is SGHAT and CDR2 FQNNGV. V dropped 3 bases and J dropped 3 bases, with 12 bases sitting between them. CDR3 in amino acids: CASSFGGILYNSPLHF. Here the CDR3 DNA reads TGTGCCAGCAGCTTTGGGGGGATTCTCTATAATTCACCCCTCCACTTT.

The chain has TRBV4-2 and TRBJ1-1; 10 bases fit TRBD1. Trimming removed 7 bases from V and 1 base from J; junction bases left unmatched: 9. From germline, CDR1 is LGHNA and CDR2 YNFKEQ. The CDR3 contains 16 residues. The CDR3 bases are TGTGCCAGCATCCCACACCGGGACAGGGGGAACACTGAAGCTTTCTTT. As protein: CASIPHRDRGNTEAFF.

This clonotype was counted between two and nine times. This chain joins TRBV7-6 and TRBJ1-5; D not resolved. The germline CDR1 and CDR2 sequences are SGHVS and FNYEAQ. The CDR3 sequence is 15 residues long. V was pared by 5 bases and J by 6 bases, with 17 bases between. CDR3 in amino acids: CASSPESGSAQPQHF. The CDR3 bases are TGTGCCAGCAGCCCCGAGTCCGGGTCGGCTCAGCCCCAGCATTTT.